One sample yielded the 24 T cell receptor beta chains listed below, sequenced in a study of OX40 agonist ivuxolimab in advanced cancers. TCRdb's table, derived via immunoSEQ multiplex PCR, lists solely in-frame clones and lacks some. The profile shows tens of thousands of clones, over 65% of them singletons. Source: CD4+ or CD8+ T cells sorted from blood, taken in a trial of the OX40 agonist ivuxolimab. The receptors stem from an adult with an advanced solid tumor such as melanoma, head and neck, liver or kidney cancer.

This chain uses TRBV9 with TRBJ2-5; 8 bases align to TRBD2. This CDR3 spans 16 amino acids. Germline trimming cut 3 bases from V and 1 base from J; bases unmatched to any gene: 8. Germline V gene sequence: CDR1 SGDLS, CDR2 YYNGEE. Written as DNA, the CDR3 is TGTGCCAGCAGCGGAGCGGGGGCGACCCTCCAAGAGACCCAGTACTTC. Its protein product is CASSGAGATLQETQYF.

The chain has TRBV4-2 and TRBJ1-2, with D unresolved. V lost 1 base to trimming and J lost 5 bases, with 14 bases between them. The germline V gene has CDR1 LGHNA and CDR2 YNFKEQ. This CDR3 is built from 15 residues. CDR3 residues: CASSQVSAGRYGYTF. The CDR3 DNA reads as TGTGCCAGCAGCCAAGTTTCGGCGGGGAGATATGGCTACACCTTC.

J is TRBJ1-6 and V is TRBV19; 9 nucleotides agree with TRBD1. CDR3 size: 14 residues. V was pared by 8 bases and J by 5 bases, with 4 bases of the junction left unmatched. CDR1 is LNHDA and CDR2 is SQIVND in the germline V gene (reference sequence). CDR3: CASGGQGDNSPLHF. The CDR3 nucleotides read TGTGCCAGTGGGGGACAGGGTGATAATTCACCCCTCCACTTT.

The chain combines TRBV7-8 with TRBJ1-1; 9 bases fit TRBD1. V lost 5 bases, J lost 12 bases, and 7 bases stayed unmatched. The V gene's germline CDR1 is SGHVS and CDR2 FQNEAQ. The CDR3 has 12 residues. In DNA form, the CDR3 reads TGTGCCAGCAGCCTCGGGACAGGGAGTACTTTCTTT. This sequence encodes CASSLGTGSTFF.

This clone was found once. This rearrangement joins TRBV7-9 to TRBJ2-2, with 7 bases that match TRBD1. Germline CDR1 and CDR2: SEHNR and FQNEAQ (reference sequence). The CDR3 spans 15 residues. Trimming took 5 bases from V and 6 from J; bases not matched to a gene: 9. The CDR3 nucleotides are TGTGCCAGCAGCCCCGGGACAGACAAGCCCGGGGAGCTGTTTTTT. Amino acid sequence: CASSPGTDKPGELFF.

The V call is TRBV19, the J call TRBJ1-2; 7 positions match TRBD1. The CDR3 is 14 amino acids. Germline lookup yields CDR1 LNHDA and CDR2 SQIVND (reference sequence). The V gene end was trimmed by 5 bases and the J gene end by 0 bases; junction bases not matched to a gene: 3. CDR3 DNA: TGTGCCAGTAGTCCAGGGGGACCTAACTATGGCTACACCTTC. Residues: CASSPGGPNYGYTF. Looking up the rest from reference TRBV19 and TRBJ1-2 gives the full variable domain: DGGITQSPKYLFRKEGQNVTLSCEQNLNHDAMYWYRQDPGQGLRLIYYSQIVNDFQKGDIAEGYSVSREKKESFPLTVTSAQKNPTAFYLCASSPGGPNYGYTFGSGTRLTVV.

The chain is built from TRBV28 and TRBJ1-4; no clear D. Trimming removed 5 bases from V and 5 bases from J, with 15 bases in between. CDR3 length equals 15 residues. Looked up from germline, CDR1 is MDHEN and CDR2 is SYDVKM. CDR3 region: CASSPPLAFNEKLFF. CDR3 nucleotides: TGTGCCAGCAGTCCCCCCCTTGCCTTCAATGAAAAACTGTTTTTT.

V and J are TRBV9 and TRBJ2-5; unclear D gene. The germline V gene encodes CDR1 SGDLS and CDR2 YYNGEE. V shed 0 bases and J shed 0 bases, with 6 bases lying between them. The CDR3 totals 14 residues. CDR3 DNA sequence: TGTGCCAGCAGCGTAGAAATGAACCAAGAGACCCAGTACTTC. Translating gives CASSVEMNQETQYF. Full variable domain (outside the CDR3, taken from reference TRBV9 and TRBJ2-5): DSGVTQTPKHLITATGQRVTLRCSPRSGDLSVYWYQQSLDQGLQFLIQYYNGEERAKGNILERFSAQQFPDLHSELNLSSLELGDSALYFCASSVEMNQETQYFGPGTRLLVL.

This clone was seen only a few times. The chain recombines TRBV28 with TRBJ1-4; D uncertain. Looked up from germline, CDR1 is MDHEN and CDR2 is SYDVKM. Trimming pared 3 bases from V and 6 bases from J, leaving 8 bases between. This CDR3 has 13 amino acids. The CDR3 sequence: CASSLVVDEKLFF. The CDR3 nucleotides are TGTGCCAGCAGTTTGGTCGTAGATGAAAAACTGTTTTTT.

The CDR3 region is CASSVGRGSQPQHF. CDR3 DNA: TGTGCCAGCAGTGTAGGGAGGGGAAGTCAGCCCCAGCATTTT. The J gene is TRBJ1-5, the V gene TRBV2; D is perhaps TRBD1 (5 bases). The CDR3 contains 14 residues. CDR1 SNHLY and CDR2 FYNNEI come from the germline V gene. Trimming stripped 4 bases from V and 6 bases from J, with 13 bases between.

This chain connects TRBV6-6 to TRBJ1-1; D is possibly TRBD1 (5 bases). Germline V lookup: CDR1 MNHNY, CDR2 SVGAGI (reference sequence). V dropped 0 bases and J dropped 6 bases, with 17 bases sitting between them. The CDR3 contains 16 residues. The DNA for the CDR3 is TGTGCCAGCAGTTACTCCAAACTGACAGAAAAGGCTGAAGCTTTCTTT. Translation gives CASSYSKLTEKAEAFF.

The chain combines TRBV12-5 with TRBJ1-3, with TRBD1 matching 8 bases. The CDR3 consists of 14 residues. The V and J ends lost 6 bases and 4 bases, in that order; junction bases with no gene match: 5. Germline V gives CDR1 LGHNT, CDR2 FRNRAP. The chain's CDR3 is CASGPGQGGNTIYF. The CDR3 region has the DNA TGTGCTAGTGGACCTGGACAGGGAGGAAACACCATATATTTT.

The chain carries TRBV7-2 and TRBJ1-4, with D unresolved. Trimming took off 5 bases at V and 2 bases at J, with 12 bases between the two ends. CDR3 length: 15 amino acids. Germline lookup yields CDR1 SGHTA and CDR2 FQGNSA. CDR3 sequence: CASSPSSGTNEKLFF. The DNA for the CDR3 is TGTGCCAGCAGCCCCTCATCCGGGACTAATGAAAAACTGTTTTTT.

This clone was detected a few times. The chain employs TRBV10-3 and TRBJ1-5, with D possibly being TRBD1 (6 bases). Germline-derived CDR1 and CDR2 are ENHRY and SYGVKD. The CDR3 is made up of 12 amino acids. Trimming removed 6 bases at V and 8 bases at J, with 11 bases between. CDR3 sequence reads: CAIRSGDEPQHF. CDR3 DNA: TGTGCCATCAGGTCAGGGGACGAGCCCCAGCATTTT.

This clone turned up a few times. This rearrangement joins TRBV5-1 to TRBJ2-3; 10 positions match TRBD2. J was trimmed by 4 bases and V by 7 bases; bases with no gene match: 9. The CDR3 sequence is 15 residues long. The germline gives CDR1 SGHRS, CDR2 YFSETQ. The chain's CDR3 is CASRLLAGVPDTQYF. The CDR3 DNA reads TGCGCCAGCCGCCTCCTAGCGGGGGTTCCAGATACGCAGTATTTT.

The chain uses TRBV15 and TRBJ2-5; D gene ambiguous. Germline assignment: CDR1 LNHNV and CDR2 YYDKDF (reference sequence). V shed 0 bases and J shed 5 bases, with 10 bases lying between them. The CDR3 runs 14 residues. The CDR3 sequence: CATSRDPVGETQYF. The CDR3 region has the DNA TGTGCCACCAGCAGAGATCCCGTGGGGGAGACCCAGTACTTC.

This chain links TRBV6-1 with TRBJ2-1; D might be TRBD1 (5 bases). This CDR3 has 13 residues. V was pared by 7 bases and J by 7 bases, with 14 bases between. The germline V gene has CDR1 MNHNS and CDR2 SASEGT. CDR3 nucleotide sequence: TGTGCCAGCACAGGGCAGGTCTATAATGAGCAGTTCTTC. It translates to CASTGQVYNEQFF.

CDR3: CASSLLDRGGYQPQHF. The CDR3 DNA sequence: TGTGCCAGCAGTTTACTCGACAGGGGTGGATATCAGCCCCAGCATTTT. The V and J genes are TRBV28 and TRBJ1-5, with 8 bases lining up with TRBD1. J gave up 5 bases and V 2 bases, and 8 bases lay outside the gene matches. Germline V CDR1 and CDR2: MDHEN, SYDVKM. The CDR3 is made up of 16 amino acids.

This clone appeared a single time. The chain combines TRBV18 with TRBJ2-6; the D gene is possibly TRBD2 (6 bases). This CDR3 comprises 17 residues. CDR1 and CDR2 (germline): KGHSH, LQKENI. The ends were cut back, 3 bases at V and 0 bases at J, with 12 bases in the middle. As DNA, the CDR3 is TGTGCCAGCTCACCGGGGAGGTGGAGCTCTGGGGCCAACGTCCTGACTTTC. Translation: CASSPGRWSSGANVLTF.

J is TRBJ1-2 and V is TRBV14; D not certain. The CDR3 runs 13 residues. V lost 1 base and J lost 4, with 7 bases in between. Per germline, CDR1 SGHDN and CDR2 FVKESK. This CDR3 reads CASSQGEGYGYTF. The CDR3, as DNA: TGTGCCAGCAGCCAAGGGGAGGGCTATGGCTACACCTTC.

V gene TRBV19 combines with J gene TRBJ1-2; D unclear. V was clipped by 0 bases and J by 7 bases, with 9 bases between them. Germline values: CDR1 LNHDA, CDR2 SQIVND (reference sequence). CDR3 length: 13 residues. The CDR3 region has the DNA TGTGCCAGTAGTATAGACCGGTGGGGTGGCTACACCTTC. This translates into CASSIDRWGGYTF.

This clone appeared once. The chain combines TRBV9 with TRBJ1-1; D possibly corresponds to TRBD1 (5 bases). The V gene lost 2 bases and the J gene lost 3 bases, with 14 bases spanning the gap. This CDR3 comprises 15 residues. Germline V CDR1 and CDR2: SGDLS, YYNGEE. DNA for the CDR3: TGTGCCAGCAGCGTGGGGGATGCGGAGGACACTGAAGCTTTCTTT. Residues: CASSVGDAEDTEAFF.

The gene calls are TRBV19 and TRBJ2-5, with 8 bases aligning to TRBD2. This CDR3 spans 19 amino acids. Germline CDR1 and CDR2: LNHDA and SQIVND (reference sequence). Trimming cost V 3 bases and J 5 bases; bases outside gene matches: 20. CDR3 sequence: CASSMSGRGAAGGMETQYF. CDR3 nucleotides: TGTGCCAGTAGTATGTCGGGACGTGGGGCTGCGGGGGGCATGGAGACCCAGTACTTC.

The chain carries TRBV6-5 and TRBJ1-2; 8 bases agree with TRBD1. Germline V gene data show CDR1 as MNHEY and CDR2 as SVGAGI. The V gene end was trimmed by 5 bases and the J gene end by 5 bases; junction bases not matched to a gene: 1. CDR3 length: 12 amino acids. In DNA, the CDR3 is TGTGCCAGCAGTCAGGGGGCGTATGGCTACACCTTC. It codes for CASSQGAYGYTF.